This TCR beta chain emerged from a study of blood T cell repertoires in COVID-19. Study overall: Material from acute and convalescent COVID-19 was sourced from the United States, Italy and Spain. PBMCs, B-cell-depleted T cells, or T cells provided the cDNA or gDNA that made up the material.

How the authors handled the data: Reference gene primers were amplified, and this amplification served to estimate nucleated cell counts. TCRdb keeps only in-frame clones here, not all; method: immunoSEQ multiplex PCR. V and J calls and clone size are copied from that table; D and trimming were computed from the DNA. This table holds roughly 270,000 clones, roughly 87% found once. Germline CDR1 SNHLY, CDR2 FYNNEI. The CDR3 totals 15 residues. With 8 bases removed from V and 4 bases from J, the gap between germline ends came to 18 bases. Sequenced material: peripheral blood. The sequence derives from a man between 18 and 35 years old with active or convalescent COVID-19. V gene TRBV2 combines with J gene TRBJ2-1; tentative D call: TRBD1 (6 bases). CDR3: CASQVGMGAYNEQFF. CDR3 sequence (DNA): TGTGCCAGCCAAGTGGGTATGGGGGCATACAATGAGCAGTTCTTC.